These 23 T cell receptor beta chains came from one sample sequenced in a study of T-cell memory formation after mild COVID-19. In TCRdb, the 5' RACE reads were re-called with MiXCR into one record per CDR3 protein. The table records 300,000 to 400,000 distinct CDR3 sequences, more than 20% of them present only once. The specimen sequenced was PBMCs or a T cell subset sorted from them (not recorded which). The receptors stem from an adult woman who had mild COVID-19 (a few samples of this study predate the infection). Cell type and time point are not known.

J is TRBJ2-1 and V is TRBV9; D is undetermined. With 2 bases removed from V and 4 bases from J, the gap between germline ends came to 13 bases. CDR1 is SGDLS, CDR2 YYNGEE, per germline. CDR3 length: 15 amino acids. CDR3 sequence reads: CASSVGSVLYNEQFF. In DNA form, the CDR3 reads TGTGCCAGCAGCGTGGGCAGTGTACTTTACAATGAGCAGTTCTTC. The complete variable domain, with remaining parts taken from reference TRBV9 and TRBJ2-1, reads DSGVTQTPKHLITATGQRVTLRCSPRSGDLSVYWYQQSLDQGLQFLIQYYNGEERAKGNILERFSAQQFPDLHSELNLSSLELGDSALYFCASSVGSVLYNEQFFGPGTRLTVL.

This clonotype came up a few times. CDR3 DNA sequence: TGTGCCAGCAGTGCGGATAGCGGGCCGTACAATGAGCAGTTCTTC. Its translation: CASSADSGPYNEQFF. The chain uses TRBV12-3 or TRBV12-4 and TRBJ2-1, with 7 bases fitting TRBD2. The CDR3 runs to 15 residues. J gave up 4 bases and V 5 bases, and 8 bases lay outside the gene matches.

This clonotype turned up a few times. V and J are TRBV9 and TRBJ1-1; 9 positions match TRBD1. The CDR3 is made up of 17 amino acids. Germline V CDR1 and CDR2: SGDLS, YYNGEE. Trimming cost V 4 bases and J 0 bases; bases outside gene matches: 10. In nucleotides, the CDR3 is TGTGCCAGCAGCTTGGGGACAGGGAATTCCATGAACACTGAAGCTTTCTTT. Translation gives CASSLGTGNSMNTEAFF.

In its sample, this clonotype was seen a few times. The chain combines TRBV24-1 with TRBJ2-2; D may be TRBD1 (6 bases). CDR1 KGHDR and CDR2 SFDVKD come from the germline V gene. Trimming took 3 bases from V and 5 from J, leaving 21 bases between them. The CDR3 is 18 amino acids. In DNA, the CDR3 is TGTGCCACCAGTGATCCCCCGGGACACGTCCTCGGGACCGGGGAGCTGTTTTTT. Translating gives CATSDPPGHVLGTGELFF.

This clonotype has just one count. The V call is TRBV5-1, the J call TRBJ2-3, with 11 bases matching TRBD2. Germline CDR1 SGHRS, CDR2 YFSETQ. The CDR3 covers 17 residues. Trimming at V came to 0 bases and at J to 1 base, leaving 4 bases not matched to a gene. In DNA, the CDR3 is TGCGCCAGCAGCTTGGATAGCGGGGGGGCCCGCACAGATACGCAGTATTTT. Its protein product is CASSLDSGGARTDTQYF. The whole variable domain, filled in from reference TRBV5-1 and TRBJ2-3, reads KAGVTQTPRYLIKTRGQQVTLSCSPISGHRSVSWYQQTPGQGLQFLFEYFSETQRNKGNFPGRFSGRQFSNSRSEMNVSTLELGDSALYLCASSLDSGGARTDTQYFGPGTRLTVL.

This clonotype was picked up a small number of times. The chain couples TRBV20-1 to TRBJ2-1; 14 bases line up with TRBD2. V lost 5 bases and J lost 8; bases outside the gene matches: 11. CDR3 length: 16 residues. Germline V lookup: CDR1 DFQATT, CDR2 SNEGSKA (reference sequence). The CDR3 sequence: CSAPGGTSGSEDEQFF. As DNA, the CDR3 is TGCAGTGCTCCCGGGGGGACTAGCGGGAGTGAGGATGAGCAGTTCTTC.

The chain uses TRBV7-2 and TRBJ2-4, with D uncertain. Trimming left V 0 bases short and J 3 bases short, with 9 bases between. Per germline, CDR1 SGHTA and CDR2 FQGNSA. The CDR3 contains 15 residues. The DNA for the CDR3 is TGTGCCAGCAGCTTAGCGGGTCCGGGCAAAAACATTCAGTACTTC. Amino acids: CASSLAGPGKNIQYF.

This clonotype was detected a few times. The chain has TRBV6-5 and TRBJ2-3; TRBD2 is a possible D gene (6 bases). Trimming stripped 4 bases from V and 0 bases from J, with 14 bases between. This CDR3 contains 16 residues. Germline V gives CDR1 MNHEY, CDR2 SVGAGI. CDR3 DNA sequence: TGTGCCAGCAGTTCAATAGCGGTTCCTAGCACAGATACGCAGTATTTT. As protein: CASSSIAVPSTDTQYF.

The chain recombines TRBV6-5 with TRBJ1-2; a possible D gene is TRBD1 (5 bases). CDR1 MNHEY and CDR2 SVGAGI come from the germline V gene. V lost 6 bases and J 6 bases, leaving 17 bases between the germline ends. This CDR3 is built from 14 residues. The CDR3 region has the DNA TGTGCCAGCAGAAGGGGCTGGTCGGGAGATGGCTACACCTTC. Its translation is CASRRGWSGDGYTF.

This chain links TRBV6-5 with TRBJ2-3, with TRBD2 identical over 12 bases. This CDR3 spans 16 amino acids. Trimming took 4 bases from V and 4 from J; bases not matched to a gene: 6. CDR1 MNHEY and CDR2 SVGAGI come from the germline V gene. DNA of the CDR3: TGTGCCAGCAGTTTCAAACTAGCGGGGGGAGCAGATACGCAGTATTTT. Translated, it gives CASSFKLAGGADTQYF.

This clonotype was counted at least ten times. The gene calls are TRBV29-1 and TRBJ2-1, with TRBD2 matching 10 bases. V gave up 6 bases and J gave up 15 bases; unmatched junction bases: 11. The CDR3 length is 12 residues. Germline CDR1 and CDR2: SQVTM and ANQGSEA. Written as DNA, the CDR3 is TGCAGCGTGGCCCACCTAGCGGGAGCTGTGTTCTTC. Residues: CSVAHLAGAVFF.

This rearrangement joins TRBV3-1 to TRBJ2-2; D is possibly TRBD1 (6 bases). This CDR3 region has 14 residues. Germline V gene data show CDR1 as LGHDT and CDR2 as YNNKEL (reference sequence). Trimming removed 4 bases at V and 7 bases at J, with 13 bases between. As DNA, the CDR3 is TGTGCCAGCAGCCTACAGGGAAGCGGCGGGGAGCTGTTTTTT. Amino acids: CASSLQGSGGELFF.

This clonotype was recorded at least ten times. The CDR3 DNA sequence: TGTGCCAGCAGCTCCGGATATGGGGAGACCCAGTACTTC. It is translated as CASSSGYGETQYF. The genes are TRBV7-2 and TRBJ2-5; no definite D call. Germline CDR1 reads SGHTA; CDR2 reads FQGNSA. The CDR3 is made up of 13 amino acids. The ends were cut back, 4 bases at V and 5 bases at J, with 11 bases in the middle.

This clonotype was detected only a few times. J is TRBJ1-2 and V is TRBV28; 9 positions match TRBD1. There are 12 residues in the CDR3. Germline CDR1 reads MDHEN; CDR2 reads SYDVKM. The V segment lost 10 bases and the J segment 6 bases; nucleotides outside the gene matches: 6. In DNA form, the CDR3 reads TGTGCCACCTCACAGGGGGCTAATGGCTACACCTTC. Encoded protein: CATSQGANGYTF.

This clonotype has only a few counts. This rearrangement joins TRBV20-1 to TRBJ1-6; possible D gene TRBD1, 5 bases. Between the trimmed V and J ends, which lost 1 base and 4 bases, there was a span of 11 bases. Germline values: CDR1 DFQATT, CDR2 SNEGSKA (reference sequence). The CDR3 runs to 15 residues. In nucleotides, the CDR3 is TGCAGTGCTAGAGCGGCAGGGTCATATAATTCACCCCTCCACTTT. Translation: CSARAAGSYNSPLHF.

J is TRBJ1-2 and V is TRBV4-2; TRBD1 matches at 7 bases. V lost 0 bases and J lost 3; bases outside the gene matches: 7. CDR1 LGHNA and CDR2 YNFKEQ come from the germline V gene. The CDR3 length is 16 residues. The CDR3: CASSQDWTGVHYGYTF. CDR3 DNA: TGTGCCAGCAGCCAAGATTGGACAGGCGTGCACTATGGCTACACCTTC.

In regard to this clonotype: Since a much larger clone is just one base distant, this may be a read error. This chain joins TRBV14 and TRBJ2-5; D is undetermined. The CDR3 is made up of 12 amino acids. Germline V gene lookup returns CDR1 SGHDN and CDR2 FVKESK. Trimming shortened V by 0 bases and J by 2 bases, and 1 base separated the two germline ends. The CDR3 sequence is CASSQDQETQYF. Written as DNA, the CDR3 is TGTGCCAGCAGCCAAGATCAAGAGACCCAGTACTTC. The whole variable domain, filled in from reference TRBV14 and TRBJ2-5, reads EAGVTQFPSHSVIEKGQTVTLRCDPISGHDNLYWYRRVMGKEIKFLLHFVKESKQDESGMPNNRFLAERTGGTYSTLKVQPAELEDSGVYFCASSQDQETQYFGPGTRLLVL.

Only a few counts were recorded for this clonotype. The chain is built from TRBV20-1 and TRBJ2-7; TRBD1 or TRBD2 may be the D gene (6 bases each). This CDR3 spans 16 amino acids. The germline gives CDR1 DFQATT, CDR2 SNEGSKA (reference sequence). V was trimmed by 5 bases and J by 3 bases, leaving 23 bases between them. CDR3 sequence reads: CSAPTGGAGVRYEQYF. The DNA for the CDR3 is TGCAGTGCTCCTACGGGCGGGGCAGGGGTTCGCTACGAGCAGTACTTC.

This clonotype was recorded a few times. The chain uses TRBV18 and TRBJ1-1; 10 bases match TRBD1. This CDR3 contains 15 residues. From germline, CDR1 is KGHSH and CDR2 LQKENI. Trimming removed 3 bases from V and 3 bases from J; junction bases left unmatched: 4. The CDR3 is CASSPGGTGDTEAFF. The CDR3 DNA follows: TGTGCCAGCTCACCCGGTGGGACAGGGGACACTGAAGCTTTCTTT.

This clonotype occurred a few times. The chain employs TRBV28 and TRBJ2-2; D remains ambiguous. V shed 6 bases and J shed 1 base, with 6 bases lying between them. Germline assignment: CDR1 MDHEN and CDR2 SYDVKM. The CDR3 runs to 13 residues. The CDR3 region is CASRTVNTGELFF. The CDR3 bases are TGTGCCAGCAGAACAGTGAACACCGGGGAGCTGTTTTTT.

This clonotype was seen a few times. The rearrangement joins TRBV5-1 to TRBJ2-7; possibly TRBD1 for D (5 bases). Trimming stripped 7 bases from V and 2 bases from J, with 7 bases between. The V gene's germline CDR1 is SGHRS and CDR2 YFSETQ. This CDR3 is 11 amino acids long. CDR3 DNA sequence: TGCGCCAGCCGGACAACCTACGAGCAGTACTTC. It yields the protein CASRTTYEQYF.

This clonotype has just a few counts. V gene TRBV6-2 or TRBV6-3 combines with J gene TRBJ2-1; 12 positions agree with TRBD1. This CDR3 comprises 16 residues. V lost 4 bases and J lost 7; bases outside the gene matches: 8. CDR1 MNHEY and CDR2 SVGEGT come from the germline V gene. CDR3 nucleotide sequence: TGTGCCAGCAGTTTCCGGGACAGGGGGCGAGGAAATGAGCAGTTCTTC. This gives the protein CASSFRDRGRGNEQFF.

V is TRBV5-4 and J is TRBJ2-2; 8 positions match TRBD2. The V gene end was trimmed by 0 bases and the J gene end by 1 base; junction bases not matched to a gene: 5. This CDR3 spans 17 amino acids. Germline-derived CDR1 and CDR2 are SGHNT and YYREEE (reference sequence). DNA of the CDR3: TGTGCCAGCAGCTTGGCCCGGGGGGGCGGGAACACCGGGGAGCTGTTTTTT. Translating it yields CASSLARGGGNTGELFF.